This TCR beta chain was captured in a study of blood T cells in healthy people across ages. This clonotype was seen repeatedly, ten times or more. The authors ran a second PCR of 7 to 11 cycles using a sample-barcoded 5' primer and a J-beta primer mix. TCRdb reprocessed the 5' RACE reads via MiXCR and lists one record per CDR3 protein. This sample yields 1.5 million to 2 million distinct CDR3 sequences, of which 28% are seen a single time; about 8% belongs to the top ten. J was trimmed by 3 bases and V by 5 bases; bases with no gene match: 3. The length of the CDR3 is 15 residues. V and J are TRBV12-3 or TRBV12-4 and TRBJ2-1; 11 bases are a match to TRBD1. The material sequenced was blood. This receptor was taken from a woman aged 25-40 years in good health. The CDR3 protein is CASSPGTGGYNEQFF. In nucleotides, the CDR3 is TGTGCCAGCAGTCCCGGGACAGGGGGCTACAATGAGCAGTTCTTC.